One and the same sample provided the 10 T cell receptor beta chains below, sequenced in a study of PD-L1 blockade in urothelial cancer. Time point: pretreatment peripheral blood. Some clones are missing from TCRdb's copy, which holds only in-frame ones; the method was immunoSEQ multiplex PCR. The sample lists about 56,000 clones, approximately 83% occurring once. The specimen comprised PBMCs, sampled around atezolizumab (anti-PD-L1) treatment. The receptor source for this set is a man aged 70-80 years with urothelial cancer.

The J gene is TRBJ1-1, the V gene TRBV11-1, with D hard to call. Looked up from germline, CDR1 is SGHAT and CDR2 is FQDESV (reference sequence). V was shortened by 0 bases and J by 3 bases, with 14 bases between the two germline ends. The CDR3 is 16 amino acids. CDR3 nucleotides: TGTGCCAGCAGCTTAGCTTGGAGGGCTGGTGACACTGAAGCTTTCTTT. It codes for CASSLAWRAGDTEAFF. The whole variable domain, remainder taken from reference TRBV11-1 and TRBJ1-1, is EAEVAQSPRYKITEKSQAVAFWCDPISGHATLYWYRQILGQGPELLVQFQDESVVDDSQLPKDRFSAERLKGVDSTLKIQPAELGDSAMYLCASSLAWRAGDTEAFFGQGTRLTVV.

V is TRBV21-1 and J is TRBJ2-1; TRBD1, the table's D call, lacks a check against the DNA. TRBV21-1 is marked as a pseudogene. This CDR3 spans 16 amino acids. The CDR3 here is CASTLPAGGRPNEQFF. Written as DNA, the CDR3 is TGTGCCAGCACCCTCCCCGCAGGGGGACGGCCCAATGAGCAGTTCTTC.

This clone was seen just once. CDR3 nucleotide sequence: TGTGCCAGCAGCCAAGTAGTGGGGCAGGGGTTAGCTAATGAAAAACTGTTTTTT. It is translated as CASSQVVGQGLANEKLFF. The chain couples TRBV4-2 to TRBJ1-4; D is perhaps TRBD1 (6 bases). The CDR3 is 18 residues long. CDR1 is LGHNA, CDR2 YNFKEQ, per germline. Trimming removed 1 base at V and 3 bases at J, with 18 bases between.

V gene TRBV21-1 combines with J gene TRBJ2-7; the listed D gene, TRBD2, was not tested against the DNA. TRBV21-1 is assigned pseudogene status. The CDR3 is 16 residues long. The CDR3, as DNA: TGTGCCAGCCCCGCATGCGGAGGGCTAGCGGGAGTTGAGCAGTACTTC. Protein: CASPACGGLAGVEQYF.

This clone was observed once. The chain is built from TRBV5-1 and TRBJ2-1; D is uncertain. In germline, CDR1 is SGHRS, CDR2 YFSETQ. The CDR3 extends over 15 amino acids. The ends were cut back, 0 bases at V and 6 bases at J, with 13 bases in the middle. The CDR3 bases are TGCGCCAGCAGCTTGGCCTTGTCGAGTTCCAATGAGCAGTTCTTC. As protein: CASSLALSSSNEQFF.

This CDR3 reads CASSDSQPYYGYTF. The CDR3 nucleotides are TGTGCCAGCAGTGATAGCCAGCCTTACTATGGCTACACCTTC. This chain connects TRBV2 to TRBJ1-2, with unresolved D. This CDR3 has 14 amino acids. The V and J ends lost 3 bases and 3 bases respectively, with 11 bases between them. In germline, CDR1 is SNHLY, CDR2 FYNNEI. The full variable domain, its missing parts supplied by reference TRBV2 and TRBJ1-2, is EPEVTQTPSHQVTQMGQEVILRCVPISNHLYFYWYRQILGQKVEFLVSFYNNEISEKSEIFDDQFSVERPDGSNFTLKIRSTKLEDSAMYFCASSDSQPYYGYTFGSGTRLTVV.

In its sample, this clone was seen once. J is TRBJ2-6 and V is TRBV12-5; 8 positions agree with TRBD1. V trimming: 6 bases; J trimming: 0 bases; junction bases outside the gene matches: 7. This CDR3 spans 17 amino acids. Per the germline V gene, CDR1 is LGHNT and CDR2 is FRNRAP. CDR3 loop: CASGLWDRSSGANVLTF. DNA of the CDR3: TGTGCTAGTGGCCTATGGGACAGGAGCTCTGGGGCCAACGTCCTGACTTTC.

CDR3 sequence reads: CASGTVGFYEQYF. The CDR3 nucleotides read TGTGCCAGCGGGACAGTAGGATTCTACGAGCAGTACTTC. This rearrangement joins TRBV6-5 to TRBJ2-7, with 7 bases aligning to TRBD1. The germline V gene encodes CDR1 MNHEY and CDR2 SVGAGI. The ends lost 8 bases at V and 3 bases at J; junction bases unmatched: 7. This CDR3 spans 13 amino acids.

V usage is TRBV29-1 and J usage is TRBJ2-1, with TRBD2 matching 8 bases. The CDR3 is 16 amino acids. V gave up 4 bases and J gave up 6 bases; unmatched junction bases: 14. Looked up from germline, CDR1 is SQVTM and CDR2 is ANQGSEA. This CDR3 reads CSVGAGGAGVSNEQFF. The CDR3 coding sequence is TGCAGCGTTGGGGCCGGGGGAGCGGGAGTGAGCAATGAGCAGTTCTTC.

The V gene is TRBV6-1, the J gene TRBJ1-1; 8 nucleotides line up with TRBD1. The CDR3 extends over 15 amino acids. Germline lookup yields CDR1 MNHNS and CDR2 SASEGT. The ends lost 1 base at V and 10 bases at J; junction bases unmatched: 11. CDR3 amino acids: CASSEEYSLRGRAFF. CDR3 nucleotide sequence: TGTGCCAGCAGTGAAGAGTACAGTCTCAGGGGGCGAGCTTTCTTT.